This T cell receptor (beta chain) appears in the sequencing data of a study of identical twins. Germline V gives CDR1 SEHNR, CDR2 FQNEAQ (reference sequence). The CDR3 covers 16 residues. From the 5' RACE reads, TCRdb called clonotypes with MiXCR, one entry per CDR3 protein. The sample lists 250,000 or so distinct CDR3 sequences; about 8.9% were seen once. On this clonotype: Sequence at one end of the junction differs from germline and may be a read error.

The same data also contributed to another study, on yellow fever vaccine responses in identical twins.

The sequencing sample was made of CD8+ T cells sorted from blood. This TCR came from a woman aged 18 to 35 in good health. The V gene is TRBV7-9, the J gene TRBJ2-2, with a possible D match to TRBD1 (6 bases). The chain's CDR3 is CASSLEQGWNTGELFF. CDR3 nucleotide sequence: TGCGCCAGCAGCTTAGAACAGGGTTGGAACACCGGGGAGCTGTTTTTT.